These 24 T cell receptor beta chains were all obtained from the same sample, sequenced in a study of response to subunit inactivated influenza vaccine. TCRdb itself ran the RT-PCR reads through MiXCR, one entry per CDR3 protein. The sample yields 530,000 or so distinct CDR3 sequences, over 9.5% seen once. Here the sequenced sample was PBMCs from blood, taken on the day of vaccination. These receptors originate from a man aged 50-59 years who received an inactivated influenza vaccine.

A few counts support this clonotype. The chain carries TRBV27 and TRBJ2-3; D is perhaps TRBD1 (5 bases). V was pared by 3 bases and J by 3 bases, with 10 bases between. CDR1 and CDR2 from the germline V gene are MNHEY and SMNVEV (reference sequence). The CDR3 runs to 14 residues. CDR3 in amino acids: CASSFQGWTDTQYF. The CDR3 nucleotides read TGTGCCAGCAGTTTTCAGGGTTGGACAGATACGCAGTATTTT.

The chain employs TRBV5-1 and TRBJ2-3, with 7 bases fitting TRBD1. Trimming at V came to 0 bases and at J to 5 bases, leaving 3 bases not matched to a gene. Germline assignment: CDR1 SGHRS and CDR2 YFSETQ. CDR3 size: 14 residues. CDR3 sequence reads: CASSLVTGEDTQYF. The CDR3 DNA is TGCGCCAGCAGCTTGGTTACAGGGGAAGATACGCAGTATTTT.

The chain is built from TRBV6-2 or TRBV6-3 and TRBJ2-2, with D possibly TRBD2 on 6 matching bases. This CDR3 is built from 13 residues. V dropped 4 bases and J dropped 13 bases, with 16 bases sitting between them. Germline values: CDR1 MNHEY, CDR2 SVGEGT. CDR3 in DNA: TGTGCCAGCAGTTCTTGGGACTTATTGGCGCTGTTTTTT. Amino acids: CASSSWDLLALFF.

This clonotype showed up just a few times. V gene TRBV12-3 or TRBV12-4 combines with J gene TRBJ1-5; D is uncertain. This CDR3 spans 12 amino acids. V dropped 1 base and J dropped 6 bases, with 4 bases sitting between them. In DNA form, the CDR3 reads TGTGCCAGCAGTTTAGGGTTTCAGCCCCAGCATTTT. This encodes CASSLGFQPQHF.

This clonotype was recorded many times. The gene calls are TRBV20-1 and TRBJ1-1; the D is unclear. V lost 6 bases and J lost 3, with 17 bases in between. Germline V gives CDR1 DFQATT, CDR2 SNEGSKA (reference sequence). The CDR3 is 14 amino acids. The CDR3 here is CSAKTYLSDTEAFF. CDR3 coding DNA: TGCAGTGCGAAAACTTACCTTAGTGACACTGAAGCTTTCTTT.

This clonotype occurred many times. The chain couples TRBV10-3 to TRBJ2-1; 8 bases are shared with TRBD2. V lost 3 bases and J lost 5; bases outside the gene matches: 9. The CDR3 totals 16 residues. Germline values: CDR1 ENHRY, CDR2 SYGVKD. The CDR3 nucleotides read TGTGCCATCAGTGACTCCGGAGCGGGAGCACACAATGAGCAGTTCTTC. Translating it yields CAISDSGAGAHNEQFF.

This chain joins TRBV12-5 and TRBJ2-3, with D perhaps TRBD1 (5 bases). V was pared by 0 bases and J by 4 bases, with 14 bases between. The CDR3 contains 16 residues. Germline loops: CDR1 LGHNT, CDR2 FRNRAP. CDR3 in amino acids: CASGLVLGRAPDTQYF. CDR3 bases: TGTGCTAGTGGTTTGGTACTCGGCAGGGCACCAGATACGCAGTATTTT.

The V gene is TRBV27, the J gene TRBJ2-1; D call uncertain. Trimming took off 8 bases at V and 0 bases at J, with 23 bases between the two ends. Germline V gene data show CDR1 as MNHEY and CDR2 as SMNVEV (reference sequence). The CDR3 covers 18 residues. This CDR3 reads CASSRVTDLALSYNEQFF. The DNA for the CDR3 is TGTGCCAGCTCCCGGGTTACGGACCTTGCCCTCTCCTACAATGAGCAGTTCTTC.

The rearrangement links TRBV20-1 to TRBJ1-2; no clear D. Germline V lookup: CDR1 DFQATT, CDR2 SNEGSKA (reference sequence). The V gene lost 2 bases and the J gene lost 6 bases, with 10 bases spanning the gap. The CDR3 spans 12 residues. The DNA of the CDR3 is TGCAGTGCTAGAAGGGAAGTGGATGGCTACACCTTC. Its protein is CSARREVDGYTF.

This clonotype came up a few times. Mismatch with germline at one junction end may stem from a read error. V gene TRBV7-7 combines with J gene TRBJ2-2; 10 nucleotides match TRBD1. Germline values: CDR1 SSHAT, CDR2 FNYEAQ (reference sequence). The CDR3 is 15 residues long. The DNA of the CDR3 is TGTGCTAGCAGCTCCAAGACAGGGGGCTTCGGGGAGCTGTTTTTT. The encoded protein is CASSSKTGGFGELFF.

This clonotype was detected once. The chain employs TRBV20-1 and TRBJ2-7; 9 nucleotides agree with TRBD2. Germline-derived CDR1 and CDR2 are DFQATT and SNEGSKA (reference sequence). The CDR3 totals 13 residues. V trimming: 6 bases; J trimming: 4 bases; junction bases outside the gene matches: 7. This chain's CDR3 is CSANPGLAYEQYF. The CDR3 nucleotides are TGCAGTGCGAATCCGGGACTAGCATACGAGCAGTACTTC.

This clonotype was recorded at least ten times. CDR3 amino acids: CASSEVGAYGYTF. CDR3 sequence (DNA): TGTGCCAGCAGTGAAGTCGGGGCCTATGGCTACACCTTC. J is TRBJ1-2 and V is TRBV25-1; D is perhaps TRBD1 (5 bases). There are 13 residues in the CDR3. The V end lost 2 bases, the J end lost 4 bases, and 8 bases lay between the germline ends. Germline CDR1 is MGHDK and CDR2 is SYGVNS.

This chain connects TRBV5-1 to TRBJ2-3, with D perhaps matching TRBD2 (6 bases). Germline loops: CDR1 SGHRS, CDR2 YFSETQ. The germline V and J ends were trimmed by 4 bases and 2 bases, with 17 bases remaining between them. The CDR3 is made up of 16 amino acids. The CDR3 spells CASSPGLLMNTDTQYF. In DNA form, the CDR3 reads TGCGCCAGCAGCCCGGGACTTTTGATGAACACAGATACGCAGTATTTT.

This clonotype was found a few times. The V call is TRBV7-9, the J call TRBJ2-1, with TRBD2 as a possible D gene (5 bases). Trimming left V 7 bases short and J 8 bases short, with 18 bases between. Germline lookup yields CDR1 SEHNR and CDR2 FQNEAQ (reference sequence). CDR3 length equals 14 residues. Here the CDR3 reads CASNKGSSKDEQFF. Here the CDR3 DNA reads TGTGCCAGCAACAAAGGGTCTAGCAAGGATGAGCAGTTCTTC.

This rearrangement joins TRBV5-6 to TRBJ2-3; tentatively, D is TRBD1 (6 bases). Germline assignment: CDR1 SGHDT and CDR2 YYEEEE. Trimming stripped 6 bases from V and 3 bases from J, with 11 bases between. The CDR3 spans 13 residues. CDR3 sequence (DNA): TGTGCCAGCAAGGGCAGGGGTACAGATACGCAGTATTTT. Residues: CASKGRGTDTQYF.

The chain links TRBV10-3 to TRBJ2-1; D perhaps matches TRBD2 (6 bases). The germline V gene has CDR1 ENHRY and CDR2 SYGVKD. V lost 0 bases and J lost 5, with 11 bases in between. The CDR3 extends over 15 amino acids. CDR3 in amino acids: CAISESGGRNNEQFF. The CDR3 DNA is TGTGCCATCAGTGAGTCGGGGGGAAGAAACAATGAGCAGTTCTTC.

This clonotype was observed a handful of times. The chain couples TRBV29-1 to TRBJ2-5; D gene uncertain. The ends were cut back, 7 bases at V and 4 bases at J, with 16 bases in the middle. Germline assignment: CDR1 SQVTM and CDR2 ANQGSEA. The CDR3 extends over 13 amino acids. The CDR3 reads CSAAPVTGETQYF. Here the CDR3 DNA reads TGCAGCGCCGCCCCTGTAACTGGAGAGACCCAGTACTTC. Using reference TRBV29-1 and TRBJ2-5 for the parts outside the CDR3, the full variable domain is SAVISQKPSRDICQRGTSLTIQCQVDSQVTMMFWYRQQPGQSLTLIATANQGSEATYESGFVIDKFPISRPNLTFSTLTVSNMSPEDSSIYLCSAAPVTGETQYFGPGTRLLVL.

The chain carries TRBV4-3 and TRBJ1-2, with TRBD1 identical over 10 bases. The CDR3 consists of 15 residues. The germline V gene encodes CDR1 LGHNA and CDR2 YSLEER. The V gene end was trimmed by 0 bases and the J gene end by 3 bases; junction bases not matched to a gene: 1. The CDR3 sequence is CASSQETGGDYGYTF. The CDR3 DNA reads as TGCGCCAGCAGCCAAGAGACAGGGGGCGACTATGGCTACACCTTC.

V is TRBV10-3 and J is TRBJ2-7; 7 bases line up with TRBD1. Germline-derived CDR1 and CDR2 are ENHRY and SYGVKD. The CDR3 covers 14 residues. V was clipped by 5 bases and J by 1 base; unmatched bases: 5. CDR3 protein: CAISTTTGSYEQYF. DNA of the CDR3: TGTGCCATCAGTACCACGACAGGGTCCTACGAGCAGTACTTC.

The chain recombines TRBV5-1 with TRBJ1-1, with a tentative D call TRBD1 (5 bases). Germline V lookup: CDR1 SGHRS, CDR2 YFSETQ. V lost 4 bases and J 4 bases, leaving 17 bases between the germline ends. The CDR3 runs 15 residues. CDR3 sequence reads: CASSRWGKEGTEAFF. CDR3 coding DNA: TGCGCCAGCAGCCGGTGGGGGAAGGAGGGCACTGAAGCTTTCTTT.

In its sample, this clonotype was seen a few times. The CDR3 protein is CASIGTSGGSYNEQFF. The CDR3 nucleotides are TGTGCCAGCATCGGGACTAGCGGGGGGTCCTACAATGAGCAGTTCTTC. This chain connects TRBV6-1 to TRBJ2-1; 15 bases are a match to TRBD2. CDR1 is MNHNS and CDR2 is SASEGT in the germline V gene. There are 16 residues in the CDR3. Trimming removed 7 bases from V and 1 base from J; junction bases left unmatched: 2.

This chain connects TRBV3-1 to TRBJ2-3; unclear D gene. Trimming took 1 base from V and 6 from J, leaving 8 bases between them. The germline V gene has CDR1 LGHDT and CDR2 YNNKEL (reference sequence). The CDR3 is made up of 13 amino acids. CDR3 in DNA: TGTGCCAGCAGCCAAGGATATATTGATACGCAGTATTTT. It encodes CASSQGYIDTQYF.

This clonotype came up a few times. J is TRBJ1-2 and V is TRBV5-1, with 11 bases that match TRBD1. V lost 7 bases and J lost 7; bases outside the gene matches: 3. The CDR3 sequence is 12 residues long. Germline values: CDR1 SGHRS, CDR2 YFSETQ. CDR3 amino acids: CASAGQGVGYTF. The CDR3 DNA is TGCGCCAGCGCGGGACAGGGGGTTGGCTACACCTTC.

There are a few counts of this clonotype. The chain carries TRBV6-2 or TRBV6-3 and TRBJ1-1; TRBD1 might be the D (6 bases). Trimming left V 6 bases short and J 10 bases short, with 15 bases between. This CDR3 region has 12 residues. Looked up from germline, CDR1 is MNHEY and CDR2 is SVGEGT. CDR3 coding DNA: TGTGCCAGCAGCCCGCAGGGGTGGGCAGCTTTCTTT. Its translation is CASSPQGWAAFF.